The 10 T cell receptor beta chains listed next were all sequenced from one sample in a study of cytomegalovirus exposure and HLA in healthy donors. The study ran its PCR with 60 Vbeta and 13 Jbeta primers. Profiling relied on immunoSEQ multiplex PCR, and the TCRdb table lists in-frame clones only, not all of them. The repertoire has just over 150,000 clones, around four fifths of them found once; the top ten carry more than 1.5%. The sequenced sample consisted of PBMCs. These receptor sequences come from a man between 18 and 35 years old in good health and CMV-seronegative.

The chain employs TRBV7-8 and TRBJ2-1; 11 nucleotides match TRBD2. Germline V gene sequence: CDR1 SGHVS, CDR2 FQNEAQ. This CDR3 spans 12 amino acids. Trimming cost V 5 bases and J 12 bases; bases outside gene matches: 3. DNA of the CDR3: TGTGCCAGCAGCCCTACTAGCGGGGGGCAGTTCTTC. The encoded protein is CASSPTSGGQFF.

The V gene is TRBV19, the J gene TRBJ2-7, with 9 bases aligning to TRBD1. After removal of 9 bases from V and 3 bases from J, the junction contained 15 bases not matched to a gene. This CDR3 has 16 residues. CDR1 is LNHDA, CDR2 SQIVND, per germline (reference sequence). The CDR3 loop reads CASTSSEGTGSYEQYF. CDR3 bases: TGTGCCAGCACCTCCTCGGAGGGGACAGGGAGCTACGAGCAGTACTTC.

The chain couples TRBV25-1 to TRBJ1-1, with D perhaps TRBD1 (5 bases). Germline V CDR1 and CDR2: MGHDK, SYGVNS. The CDR3 spans 14 residues. V was pared by 2 bases and J by 1 base, with 8 bases between. CDR3 DNA: TGTGCCAGCAGTGAACAGGGAGGGAACACTGAAGCTTTCTTT. Translated: CASSEQGGNTEAFF.

This clone was recorded once. V and J are TRBV19 and TRBJ1-3, with no clear D. CDR3 length equals 13 residues. V was cut by 4 bases and J by 0 bases, with 4 bases left in between. CDR1 and CDR2 from the germline V gene are LNHDA and SQIVND (reference sequence). CDR3 in amino acids: CASSTVSGNTIYF. The CDR3 bases are TGTGCCAGTAGTACCGTCTCTGGAAACACCATATATTTT.

This clone was found a few times. V is TRBV5-4 and J is TRBJ1-6, with no clear D. V was trimmed by 4 bases and J by 10 bases, leaving 9 bases between them. The V gene's germline CDR1 is SGHNT and CDR2 YYREEE (reference sequence). This CDR3 region has 12 residues. CDR3 in amino acids: CASSPNGSPLHF. The CDR3 DNA sequence: TGTGCCAGCAGCCCTAACGGGTCACCCCTCCACTTT. Using reference TRBV5-4 and TRBJ1-6 for the parts outside the CDR3, the full variable domain is ETGVTQSPTHLIKTRGQQVTLRCSSQSGHNTVSWYQQALGQGPQFIFQYYREEENGRGNFPPRFSGLQFPNYSSELNVNALELDDSALYLCASSPNGSPLHFGNGTRLTVT.

The chain has TRBV7-2 and TRBJ2-5; no clear D gene. Trimming cost V 5 bases and J 0 bases, with 13 bases left between them. The germline gives CDR1 SGHTA, CDR2 FQGNSA. The CDR3 is made up of 15 amino acids. The DNA for the CDR3 is TGTGCCAGCAGCGCAGCGTCGTTGTACCAAGAGACCCAGTACTTC. It codes for CASSAASLYQETQYF.

The chain joins TRBV7-2 to TRBJ2-5, with 10 bases identical to TRBD2. J lost 4 bases, V lost 5 bases, and 7 bases had no gene match. The V gene's germline CDR1 is SGHTA and CDR2 FQGNSA. The CDR3 is 15 amino acids. The CDR3 loop is CASSPPAGGGETQYF. The CDR3 coding sequence is TGTGCCAGCAGCCCGCCAGCGGGAGGGGGAGAGACCCAGTACTTC.

The gene calls are TRBV11-2 and TRBJ2-7, with D maybe TRBD1 (6 bases). V lost 4 bases, J lost 5 bases, and 12 bases lay in between. The CDR3 sequence is 13 residues long. Germline V gene sequence: CDR1 SGHAT, CDR2 FQNNGV. CDR3 residues: CASSWVSGDEQYF. CDR3 nucleotides: TGTGCCAGCAGCTGGGTCTCAGGGGACGAGCAGTACTTC.

The chain recombines TRBV2 with TRBJ2-7; TRBD1 is a possible D gene (6 bases). Trimming removed 6 bases at V and 4 bases at J, with 22 bases between. The CDR3 has 16 residues. The germline V gene encodes CDR1 SNHLY and CDR2 FYNNEI. The DNA of the CDR3 is TGTGCCAGCAGCTCGGACAGCCTAGATTTAGGGTACGAGCAGTACTTC. Residues: CASSSDSLDLGYEQYF.

The chain couples TRBV6-5 to TRBJ2-3, with 9 bases identical to TRBD1. This CDR3 region has 14 residues. The trim removed 6 bases at V and 14 bases at J, leaving 15 bases unmatched. Germline assignment: CDR1 MNHEY and CDR2 SVGAGI. The CDR3, as DNA: TGTGCCAGCAGGGTGGGACAGGGTGGCCTGGATTGGTATTTT. Translation gives CASRVGQGGLDWYF.